This T cell receptor beta chain is from a study of T cell responses to AZD1222 COVID-19 vaccine. General observations from the study: Every sample of the repertoires postdated the peak T cell response.

Sequenced by immunoSEQ multiplex PCR; TCRdb stores in-frame clones only, minus some. The table records 95,000 to 110,000 clones, 70% to 90% of them present only once. Concerning this clone itself: As yet, its antigen is unknown.

From germline, CDR1 is LGHNA and CDR2 YSLEER. This CDR3 is 18 amino acids long. Trimming left V 4 bases short and J 7 bases short, with 26 bases between. The chain carries TRBV4-3 and TRBJ2-1; D possibly matches TRBD1 or TRBD2 (7 bases each). This clonotype was sampled from an adult in good health. Here the sequenced sample was peripheral blood, taken on day 0 of AZD1222 vaccination. Here the CDR3 reads CASSPRQGWTSLSNEQFF. CDR3 DNA: TGCGCCAGCAGCCCACGACAGGGATGGACTAGTCTCTCAAATGAGCAGTTCTTC.